This entry features one T cell receptor (beta chain) sequence. The sample belongs to a study of blood T cell repertoires in COVID-19. Whole-study context: Acute and convalescent COVID-19 samples came from the United States, Italy and Spain. T cells, B-cell-depleted T cells, or PBMCs supplied cDNA or gDNA.

In the authors' workflow: Estimation of nucleated cell counts was performed using reference gene primer amplification. Libraries were prepared by immunoSEQ multiplex PCR; TCRdb keeps only in-frame clonotypes and omits some of them. From that table come the V and J calls and clone size; the DNA was used to work out D and trimming. Of approximately 31,000 clones in the sample, roughly 85% were seen once. This CDR3 contains 17 residues. V lost 4 bases to trimming and J lost 0 bases; unmatched junction nucleotides: 4. CDR1 is KGHSH, CDR2 LQKENI, per germline. The chain joins TRBV18 to TRBJ2-6; 9 bases map to TRBD1. The sequenced sample was peripheral blood. The clonotype was recovered from a man aged 80 or over with active COVID-19. The CDR3 reads CASSLGTGSSGANVLTF. CDR3 bases: TGTGCCAGCTCACTCGGGACAGGGAGCTCTGGGGCCAACGTCCTGACTTTC.